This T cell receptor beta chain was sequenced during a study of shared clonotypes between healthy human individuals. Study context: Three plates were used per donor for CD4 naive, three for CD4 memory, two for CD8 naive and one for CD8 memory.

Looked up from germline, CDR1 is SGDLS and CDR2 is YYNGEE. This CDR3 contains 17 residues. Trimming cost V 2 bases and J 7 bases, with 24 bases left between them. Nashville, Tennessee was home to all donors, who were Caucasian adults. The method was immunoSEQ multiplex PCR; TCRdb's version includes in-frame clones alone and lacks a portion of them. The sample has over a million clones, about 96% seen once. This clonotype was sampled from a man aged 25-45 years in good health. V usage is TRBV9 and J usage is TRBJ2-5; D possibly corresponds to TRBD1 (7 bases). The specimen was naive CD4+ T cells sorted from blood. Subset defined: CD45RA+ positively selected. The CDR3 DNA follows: TGTGCCAGCAGCGTTTCGTCGACAGTCGCCCAGGGGGGGACCCAGTACTTC. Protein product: CASSVSSTVAQGGTQYF.